This T cell receptor (beta chain) comes out of a study of blood T cell repertoires in COVID-19. Profiling relied on immunoSEQ multiplex PCR, and the TCRdb table lists in-frame clones only, not all of them. Here the sample spans some 260,000 clones, about nine tenths being singletons. Germline lookup yields CDR1 MDHEN and CDR2 SYDVKM. The CDR3 is made up of 15 amino acids. Trimming removed 4 bases from V and 6 bases from J; junction bases left unmatched: 9. The chain joins TRBV28 to TRBJ1-1, with TRBD1 identical over 9 bases. Sequenced material: PBMCs or T cells enriched from blood (not recorded which). This clonotype originated in a woman between 25 and 40 years old with acute COVID-19. CDR3 sequence reads: CASSSAGTGTSEAFF. CDR3 DNA sequence: TGTGCCAGCAGTTCCGCCGGGACAGGGACGTCTGAAGCTTTCTTT.